The 13 T cell receptor beta chains below all came from one sample that was sequenced in a study of T cells in Graves' hyperthyroidism and ophthalmopathy. Amplified TCR beta CDR3 regions came from RNA transcripts. First-round RT-PCR with HTBI primers amplified the TCR CDR3 region. TCRdb processed the multiplex PCR reads anew with MiXCR; each CDR3 protein has one entry. The sample records a few hundred thousand distinct CDR3 sequences, about 45% being singletons. The sequenced sample was peripheral blood or thyroid tissue (not recorded which). The receptors were sampled from a woman in her late teens or twenties with Graves' hyperthyroidism.

V gene TRBV7-3 combines with J gene TRBJ1-2; D might be TRBD1 (5 bases). The CDR3 loop spans 15 amino acids. The germline V and J ends were trimmed by 2 bases and 4 bases, with 14 bases remaining between them. Germline V CDR1 and CDR2: SGHTA, FQGTGA. CDR3 coding DNA: TGTGCCAGCAGCTTAGTTGGGGACTTGGCCTATGGCTACACCTTC. Translation: CASSLVGDLAYGYTF. The full variable domain, rest sourced from reference TRBV7-3 and TRBJ1-2, is GAGVSQTPSNKVTEKGKYVELRCDPISGHTALYWYRQSLGQGPEFLIYFQGTGAADDSGLPNDRFFAVRPEGSVSTLKIQRTERGDSAVYLCASSLVGDLAYGYTFGSGTRLTVV.

A word on this clonotype: The junction and the germline gene differ at one end; a read error may be behind it. The chain employs TRBV25-1 and TRBJ2-6; 8 nucleotides align to TRBD2. The CDR3 loop spans 14 amino acids. CDR1 is MGHDK and CDR2 is SYGVNS in the germline V gene. The CDR3 here is CASSESGGRGAEAF. CDR3 DNA sequence: TGTGCCAGCAGTGAATCGGGGGGGAGAGGCGCTGAAGCTTTC.

This clonotype turned up a few times. The chain links TRBV2 to TRBJ1-1, with TRBD1 identical over 7 bases. The length of the CDR3 is 13 residues. CDR1 SNHLY and CDR2 FYNNEI come from the germline V gene. V lost 7 bases and J lost 3; bases outside the gene matches: 5. CDR3 amino acids: CASKGQRDTEAFF. Here the CDR3 DNA reads TGTGCCAGCAAGGGACAGAGAGACACTGAAGCTTTCTTT.

This clonotype was seen more than once but under ten times. The chain couples TRBV11-2 to TRBJ1-2; perhaps TRBD1 as D (5 bases). V was pared by 2 bases and J by 5 bases, with 21 bases between. CDR3 length: 17 residues. Germline CDR1 SGHAT, CDR2 FQNNGV. CDR3 amino acids: CASSLKGAGGGGYGYTF. CDR3 nucleotide sequence: TGTGCCAGCAGCTTAAAGGGAGCGGGGGGGGGAGGATATGGCTACACCTTC.

The V gene is TRBV11-1, the J gene TRBJ1-5; no clear D gene. Germline CDR1 and CDR2: SGHAT and FQDESV (reference sequence). The CDR3 consists of 14 residues. V lost 6 bases and J 3 bases, leaving 12 bases between the germline ends. This CDR3 reads CASSEWPPNQPQHF. CDR3 DNA: TGTGCCAGCAGTGAGTGGCCGCCCAATCAGCCCCAGCATTTT.

This clonotype was counted only a few times. This sequence joins TRBV20-1 and TRBJ2-7, with a weak D call TRBD1 (6 bases). CDR1 and CDR2 from the germline V gene are DFQATT and SNEGSKA (reference sequence). V was shortened by 3 bases and J by 4 bases, with 13 bases between the two germline ends. CDR3 length: 13 amino acids. CDR3 DNA: TGCAGTGCTAGCAGGGGATTCAAATACGAGCAGTACTTC. As protein: CSASRGFKYEQYF.

In DNA form, the CDR3 reads TGTGCCACCAGTGAGGAAGGTCCTGAGGGTTATCAGCCCCAGCATTTT. Translating it yields CATSEEGPEGYQPQHF. The chain carries TRBV24-1 and TRBJ1-5; D gene unclear. The CDR3 covers 16 residues. Trimming pared 4 bases from V and 5 bases from J, leaving 17 bases between. CDR1 is KGHDR, CDR2 SFDVKD, per germline.

The rearrangement uses TRBV9 and TRBJ1-1; D uncertain. Trimming took 5 bases from V and 6 from J, leaving 8 bases between them. From germline, CDR1 is SGDLS and CDR2 YYNGEE. The CDR3 contains 11 residues. This CDR3 reads CASRQDSEAFF. The DNA for the CDR3 is TGTGCCAGCAGGCAGGACTCTGAAGCTTTCTTT.

This clonotype was counted a single time. The chain employs TRBV10-3 and TRBJ1-5, with TRBD1 matching 7 bases. Germline CDR1 reads ENHRY; CDR2 reads SYGVKD. The CDR3 runs to 14 residues. The ends lost 10 bases at V and 5 bases at J; junction bases unmatched: 11. The CDR3: CASTPTGEDQPQHF. CDR3 DNA sequence: TGTGCCAGCACCCCCACAGGGGAGGATCAGCCCCAGCATTTT.

The rearrangement links TRBV29-1 to TRBJ1-1; 9 bases match TRBD1. The germline V gene encodes CDR1 SQVTM and CDR2 ANQGSEA. CDR3 length equals 13 residues. CDR3 in amino acids: CSLGTGRTTEAFF. Here the CDR3 DNA reads TGCAGTTTGGGGACAGGGCGGACCACTGAAGCTTTCTTT.

The chain combines TRBV6-5 with TRBJ1-4; the match to TRBD1 covers 7 bases. CDR3 length: 14 residues. Germline-derived CDR1 and CDR2 are MNHEY and SVGAGI. With 4 bases clipped from V and 7 bases from J, the junction kept 6 bases outside the gene matches. In DNA form, the CDR3 reads TGTGCCAGCAGTTCCGGGACAGATTCTGAAAAACTGTTTTTT. This codes for CASSSGTDSEKLFF.

This clonotype was detected many times. The chain links TRBV5-8 to TRBJ1-1; no firm D call. The CDR3 spans 13 residues. V dropped 3 bases and J dropped 0 bases, with 6 bases sitting between them. Germline loops: CDR1 SGHTS, CDR2 YDEGEE. CDR3 bases: TGTGCCAGCAGCTACCGACTGAACACTGAAGCTTTCTTT. The encoded protein is CASSYRLNTEAFF.

To note about this clonotype: One end of the junction fails to match germline, which may point to a read error. In DNA, the CDR3 is TGCGCCAGCAGTGAAGCACTCGGTAGCTATGACTACACCTTC. Translating gives CASSEALGSYDYTF. V and J are TRBV10-2 and TRBJ1-2; D ambiguous. Germline assignment: CDR1 WSHSY and CDR2 SAAADI. CDR3 length equals 14 residues.